This TCR beta chain was identified during a study of blood T cell repertoires in COVID-19 (dated by TCRdb to the early 2020s). Study-level background: Samples covering the acute and convalescent phases of COVID-19 were provided by collaborators in the United States, Italy and Spain. The material from the prospective study consisted of cDNA or gDNA derived from T cells, B-cell-depleted T cells, or PBMCs. The dataset comprised deeply sampled blood TCRbeta repertoires from subjects exposed to, actively infected with, or recovered from COVID-19. The repertoires were released in a freely available public database intended as a resource for research on the immune response to SARS-CoV-2. The samples were drawn from two sources: the first 160 participants of the ongoing ImmuneRACE study, and fewer than 1,500 subjects contributed by 6 global collaborators. Nearly every sample came with metadata listing a de-identified subject ID, COVID-19 status, age in years and sex. Where HLA class I and class II types were available, the types were taken from metadata supplied by the sample provider, not from assay-based typing.

A distance of 10 bases separates the germline ends of V and J, which lose 2 bases and 6 bases respectively. The germline V gene specifies SGHDN as CDR1 and FVKESK as CDR2. From cysteine to phenylalanine, the CDR3 is 13 amino acids long. Only the CDR3 region is kept as DNA, spanning 39 bases read in frame from base 1. What the authors observed across the whole study: The amount of clinical and demographic metadata varied by source and participant and was provided uncurated.

As for this clone: Its cognate antigen has yet to be identified. Base qualities were left out, and no much larger clone turns up one base away.

Whole blood was collected in K2EDTA tubes by collaborating institutions according to the institutions' own protocols. Collaborator samples were shipped for TCRbeta analysis as frozen whole blood, isolated PBMCs, or DNA extracted from either sample type. The immunoSEQ Assay, a bias-controlled multiplex PCR, was used to amplify TCRbeta CDR3 regions from genomic DNA. In the source study's methods: The number of nucleated cells in each sample was estimated by amplification of reference gene primers within the assay. Sequence reads were collapsed and filtered to measure the absolute abundance of every unique TCRbeta CDR3 rearrangement. For each sample, productive Simpson clonality was calculated as the square root of Simpson's diversity index across productive rearrangements. What TCRdb holds here is the immuneACCESS table cut down to in-frame rearrangements. Part of the clones is not present; checked against another copy, under half of the missing clones reflect an unresolved V gene, and the others are unexplained. The D gene and trimming were derived from the DNA, and the V and J assignments and clone size from that table. For this sample the table gives about 200,000 clones, of which about nine tenths were detected only once. The ten biggest clones cover around 1.6% of the sample.

The chain joins TRBV14 to TRBJ2-5; TRBD2 is a weak D gene call, 6 bases matching. This clonotype was sampled from a man aged 18 to 35 with active or convalescent COVID-19. The sequenced sample consisted of peripheral blood. CDR3 protein: CASSQPGRKTQYF. The nucleotide sequence reads as follows: TGTGCCAGCAGCCAACCCGGGAGAAAGACCCAGTACTTC.